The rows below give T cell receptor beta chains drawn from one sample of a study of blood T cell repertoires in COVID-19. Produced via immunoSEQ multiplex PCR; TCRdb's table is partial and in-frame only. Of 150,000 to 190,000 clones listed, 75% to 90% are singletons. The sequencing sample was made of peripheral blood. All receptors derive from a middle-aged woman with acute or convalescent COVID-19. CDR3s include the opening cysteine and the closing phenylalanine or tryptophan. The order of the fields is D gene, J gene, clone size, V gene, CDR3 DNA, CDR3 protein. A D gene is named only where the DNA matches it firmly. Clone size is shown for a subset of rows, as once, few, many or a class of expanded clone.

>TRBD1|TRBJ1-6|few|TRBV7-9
TGTGCCAGCAGCTTAATGGGACAGGGTTCACCCCTCCACTTT
CASSLMGQGSPLHF
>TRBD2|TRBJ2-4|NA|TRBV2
TGTGCCAGCAAGGGAGGGAGTGAGTCCAAAAACATTCAGTACTTC
CASKGGSESKNIQYF
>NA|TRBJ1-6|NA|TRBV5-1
TGCGCCAGCAGCTTGGGTGACGGGACTAGCTCCTATAATTCACCCCTCCACTTT
CASSLGDGTSSYNSPLHF
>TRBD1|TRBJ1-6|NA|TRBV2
TGTGCCAGCAGTCGCGCGGGACGACAGGGATGGTCCTATAATTCACCCCTCCACTTT
CASSRAGRQGWSYNSPLHF
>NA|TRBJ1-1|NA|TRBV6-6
TGTGCCAGCAGTCGATCTATCAGGATCATCCCCCCTACGGACACTGAAGCTTTCTTT
CASSRSIRIIPPTDTEAFF
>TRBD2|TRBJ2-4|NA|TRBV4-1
TGCGCCAGCAGCCAACTTCCTCCTAGCGGGGGAAAAAACATTCAGTACTTC
CASSQLPPSGGKNIQYF
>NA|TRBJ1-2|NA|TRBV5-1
TGCGCCAGCAGCTTCGAGGGTGCTGGCTACACCTTC
CASSFEGAGYTF
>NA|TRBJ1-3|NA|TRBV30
TGTGCCTGGACACGGGGCTCTGGAAACACCATATATTTT
CAWTRGSGNTIYF
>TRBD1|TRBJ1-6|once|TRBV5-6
TGTGCCAGCAGCTTCGGGACAGGGCATAATTCACCCCTCCACTTT
CASSFGTGHNSPLHF
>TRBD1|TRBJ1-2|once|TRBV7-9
TGTGCCAGCAGACCGGACAGGGGCATGTTTGGCTACACCTTC
CASRPDRGMFGYTF
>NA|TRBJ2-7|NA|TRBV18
TGTGCCAGCTCACCCCCTGCCAGAAACGAGCAGTACTTC
CASSPPARNEQYF
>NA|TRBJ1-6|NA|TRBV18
TGTGCCAGCTCACAGCAGGGTTATAATTCACCCCTCCACTTT
CASSQQGYNSPLHF
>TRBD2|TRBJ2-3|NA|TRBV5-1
TGCGCCAGCAGCTTGGGGCTAGCGGGGGTTAGCACAGATACGCAGTATTTT
CASSLGLAGVSTDTQYF
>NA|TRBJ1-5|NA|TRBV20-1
TGCAGTGCAAGTACAGGTACTCAGCCCCAGCATTTT
CSASTGTQPQHF
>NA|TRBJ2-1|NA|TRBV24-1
TGTGCCACCAGTGACCCCGGGTACGGGCAGTTCTTC
CATSDPGYGQFF
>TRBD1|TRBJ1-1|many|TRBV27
TGTGCCAGCAGTCCCCGACAGGGATCCCACCAGAACACTGAAGCTTTCTTT
CASSPRQGSHQNTEAFF
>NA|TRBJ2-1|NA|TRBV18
TGTGCCAGCTCACCAGCGGAGGGTTACAATGAGCAGTTCTTC
CASSPAEGYNEQFF
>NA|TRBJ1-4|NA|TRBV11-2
TGTGCCAGCAGCTTCACCAGGGGATGGGGTGAAAAACTGTTTTTT
CASSFTRGWGEKLFF
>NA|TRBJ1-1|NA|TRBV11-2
TGTGCCAGCAGCTCGGTGGGGCATCTTTCCTTCTTT
CASSSVGHLSFF
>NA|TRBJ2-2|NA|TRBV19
TGTGCCAGTAGTATCCAGGGCACCGGGGAGCTGTTTTTT
CASSIQGTGELFF
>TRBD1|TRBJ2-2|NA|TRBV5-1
TGCGCCAGCAGCGATGGGACAGAAGCATCGAACACCGGGGAGCTGTTTTTT
CASSDGTEASNTGELFF
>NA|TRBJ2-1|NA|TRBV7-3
TGTGCCAGCAGCTTAACAGGGGGTCTCAACAATGAGCAGTTCTTC
CASSLTGGLNNEQFF
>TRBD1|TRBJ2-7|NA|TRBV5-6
TGTGCCAGCAGCTTGGGGGACAGGGCTTACGAGCAGTACTTC
CASSLGDRAYEQYF
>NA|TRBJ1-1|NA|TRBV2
TGTGCCAGCAGTGAGAGCGGGGGACCACACACTGAAGCTTTCTTT
CASSESGGPHTEAFF
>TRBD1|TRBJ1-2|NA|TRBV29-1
TGCAGCGTTGAGAGAGGGGGCAATGGCTACACCTTC
CSVERGGNGYTF
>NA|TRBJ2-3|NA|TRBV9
TGTGCCAGCAGCCTCGCCTCAGGAGGTAGCACAGATACGCAGTATTTT
CASSLASGGSTDTQYF
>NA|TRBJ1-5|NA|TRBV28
TGTGCCAGCAGTTTAACAGGGTTCTGGCAGCCCCAGCATTTT
CASSLTGFWQPQHF
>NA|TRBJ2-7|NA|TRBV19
TGTGCCAGTAGTCAAACCGGGACAAACTACGAGCAGTACTTC
CASSQTGTNYEQYF
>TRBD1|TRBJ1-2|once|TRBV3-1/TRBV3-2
TGTGCCAGCAGCCAAGCCTACGTTTCAGGGGGCGAAGATGGCTACACCTTC
CASSQAYVSGGEDGYTF
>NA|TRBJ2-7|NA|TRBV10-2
TGCGCCAGCAGTGAATTCCTACCCCGGTACTTC
CASSEFLPRYF
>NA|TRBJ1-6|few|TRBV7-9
TGTGCCAGCAGCTTCGCCCGGGGATCCTCACCCCTCCACTTT
CASSFARGSSPLHF
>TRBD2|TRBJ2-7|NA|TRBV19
TGTGCCAGTAGCATAGGGGGACTAGAGAGCTCCTACGAGCAGTACTTC
CASSIGGLESSYEQYF
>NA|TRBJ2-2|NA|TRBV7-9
TGTGCCAGCAGCTTTATTCGGGGGGCCCTCATCGGGGAGCTGTTTTTT
CASSFIRGALIGELFF
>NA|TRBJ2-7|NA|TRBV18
TGTGCCAGCTCACCGGTCGGTGGGCAGGGGCGATCCTACGAGCAGTACTTC
CASSPVGGQGRSYEQYF
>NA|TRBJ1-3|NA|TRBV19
TGTGCCAGTAGCGGCAGGGTGCCCTACTCTGGAAACACCATATATTTT
CASSGRVPYSGNTIYF
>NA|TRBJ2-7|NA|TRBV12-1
TGTGCCAGCAGCTCCCGGGACAAAGCCTACGAGCAGTACTTC
CASSSRDKAYEQYF
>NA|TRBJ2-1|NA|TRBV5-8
TGTGCCAGCAGCTTTCGGGGGGCTGTGGAGCAGTTCTTC
CASSFRGAVEQFF
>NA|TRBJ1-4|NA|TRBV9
TGTGCCAGCAGCGTAGATAGCCAAAGCAATGAAAAACTGTTTTTT
CASSVDSQSNEKLFF
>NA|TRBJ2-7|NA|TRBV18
TGTGCCAGCTCACCACCTACAGGGACCTACGAGCAGTACTTC
CASSPPTGTYEQYF
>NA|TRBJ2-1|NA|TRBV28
TGTGCCAGCAGTGCCCTAGACAGGAACAATGAGCAGTTCTTC
CASSALDRNNEQFF
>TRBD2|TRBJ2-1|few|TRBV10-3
TGTGCCATCAGTGAGGGAAGCGGGGGGTCCTACAATGAGCAGTTCTTC
CAISEGSGGSYNEQFF
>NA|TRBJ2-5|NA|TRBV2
TGTGCCAGCAGGTTCGGTATCCGGGAGACCCAGTACTTC
CASRFGIRETQYF
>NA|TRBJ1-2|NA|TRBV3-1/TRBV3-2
TGTGCCAGCAGCCCACTGGCCGGGAACTATGGCTACACCTTC
CASSPLAGNYGYTF
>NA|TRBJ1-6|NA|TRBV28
TGTGCCAGCAGTTTCGTGAATTCACCCCTCCACTTT
CASSFVNSPLHF
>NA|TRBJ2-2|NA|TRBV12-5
TGTGCTAGTGCCCCAACGGGACTCCAGAACACCGGGGAGCTGTTTTTT
CASAPTGLQNTGELFF
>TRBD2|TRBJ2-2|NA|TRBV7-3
TGTGCCAGCAGCTTTACTCGGGAGGTCACCGGGGAGCTGTTTTTT
CASSFTREVTGELFF
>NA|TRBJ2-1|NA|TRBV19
TGTGCCAGTAGAGGGGGTAATGAGCAGTTCTTC
CASRGGNEQFF
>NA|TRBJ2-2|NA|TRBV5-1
TGCGCCAGCAGCTTGTCAGGGCGGAGTAACACCGGGGAGCTGTTTTTT
CASSLSGRSNTGELFF
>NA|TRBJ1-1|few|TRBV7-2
TGTGCCAGCAGTCTGGAGGGTCATAACACTGAAGCTTTCTTT
CASSLEGHNTEAFF
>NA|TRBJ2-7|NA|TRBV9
TGTGCCAGCAGCCGGGGGGCGGGAGACTCCTACGAGCAGTACTTC
CASSRGAGDSYEQYF
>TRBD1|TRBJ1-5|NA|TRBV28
TGTGCCAGCAGTCCAAAGCATGACAGGGGGCGAGGTCAGCCCCAGCATTTT
CASSPKHDRGRGQPQHF
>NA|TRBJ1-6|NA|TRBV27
TGTGCCAGCACCTCCCGTGTGCGGGGCGGGGATTCACCCCTCCACTTT
CASTSRVRGGDSPLHF
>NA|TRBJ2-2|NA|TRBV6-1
TGTGCCAGCAGTGAAATGGCAGGGATGGCCGGGGAGCTGTTTTTT
CASSEMAGMAGELFF